Here is one T cell receptor beta chain with its context. The table came from immunoSEQ multiplex PCR; TCRdb's copy has only in-frame clones and leaves some out. The profile shows 82,000 or so clones, 96% of them singletons. This sample was taken from a study of technical replicates of blood from a handful of donors. Per germline, CDR1 SEHNR and CDR2 FQNEAQ (reference sequence). Trimming shortened V by 4 bases and J by 6 bases, and 16 bases separated the two germline ends. This CDR3 contains 14 residues. The sequence came from a human donor in good health. The chain links TRBV7-9 to TRBJ2-7; a possible D gene is TRBD1 (5 bases). Sample: T cells isolated from PBMCs. Written as DNA, the CDR3 is TGTGCCAGCAGCTCTGAAAGGGGTGGATTCGAGCAGTACTTC. Amino acid sequence: CASSSERGGFEQYF.